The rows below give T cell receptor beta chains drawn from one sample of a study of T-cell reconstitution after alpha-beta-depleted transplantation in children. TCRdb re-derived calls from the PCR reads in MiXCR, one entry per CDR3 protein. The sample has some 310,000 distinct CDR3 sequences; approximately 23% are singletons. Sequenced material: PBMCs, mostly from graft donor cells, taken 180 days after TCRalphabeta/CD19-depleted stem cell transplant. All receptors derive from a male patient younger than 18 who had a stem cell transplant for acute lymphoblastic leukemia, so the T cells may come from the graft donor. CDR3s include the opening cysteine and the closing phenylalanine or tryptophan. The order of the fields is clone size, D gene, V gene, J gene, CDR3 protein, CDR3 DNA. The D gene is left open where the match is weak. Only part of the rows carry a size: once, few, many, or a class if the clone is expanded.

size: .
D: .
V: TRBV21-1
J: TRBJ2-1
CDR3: CASSTFHGNEQFF
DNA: TGTGCCAGCAGCACCTTCCATGGGAATGAGCAGTTCTTC

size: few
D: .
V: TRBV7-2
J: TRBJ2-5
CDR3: CASSWDIQETQYF
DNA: TGTGCCAGCAGCTGGGACATCCAAGAGACCCAGTACTTC

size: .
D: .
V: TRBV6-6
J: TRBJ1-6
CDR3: CASSEGPGLHF
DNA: TGTGCCAGCAGCGAAGGGCCCGGTTTACACTTT

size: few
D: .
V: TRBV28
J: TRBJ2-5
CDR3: CASSLTPPETQYF
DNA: TGTGCCAGCAGTTTGACCCCCCCGGAGACCCAGTACTTC

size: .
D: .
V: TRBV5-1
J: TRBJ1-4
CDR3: CASSFSLGNEKLFF
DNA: TGCGCCAGCAGCTTTTCCCTGGGGAATGAAAAACTGTTTTTT

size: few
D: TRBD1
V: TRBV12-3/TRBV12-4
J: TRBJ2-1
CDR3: CASSLGTGGSLGYNEQFF
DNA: TGTGCCAGCAGTTTAGGGACAGGGGGGTCCTTGGGGTACAATGAGCAGTTCTTC

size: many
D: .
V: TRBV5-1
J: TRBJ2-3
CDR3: CASSPQFSDTQYF
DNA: TGCGCCAGCAGCCCGCAATTCTCAGATACGCAGTATTTT

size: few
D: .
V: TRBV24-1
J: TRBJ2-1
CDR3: CATSVGTLSYNEQFF
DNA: TGTGCCACCAGTGTCGGGACTTTATCCTACAATGAGCAGTTCTTC

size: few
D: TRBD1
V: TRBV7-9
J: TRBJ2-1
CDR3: CASSFVGQGSYNEQFF
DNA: TGTGCCAGCAGCTTTGTCGGACAGGGGTCATACAATGAGCAGTTCTTC

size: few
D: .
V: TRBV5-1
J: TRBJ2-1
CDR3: CASSRGHSYNEQFF
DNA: TGCGCCAGCAGCCGGGGGCACTCCTACAATGAGCAGTTCTTC

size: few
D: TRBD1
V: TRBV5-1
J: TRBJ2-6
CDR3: CASSLGTGGRSSGANVLTF
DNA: TGCGCCAGCAGCTTGGGGACAGGGGGCCGGTCCTCTGGGGCCAACGTCCTGACTTTC

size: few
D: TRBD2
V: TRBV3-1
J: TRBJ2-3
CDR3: CASSQGGSRDTQYF
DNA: TGTGCCAGCAGCCAAGGCGGGAGCAGAGATACGCAGTATTTT

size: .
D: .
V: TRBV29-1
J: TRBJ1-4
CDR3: CSAKGVEKLFF
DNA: TGCAGCGCTAAAGGGGTTGAAAAACTGTTTTTT

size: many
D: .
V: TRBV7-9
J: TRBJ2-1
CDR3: CASASEGYNEQFF
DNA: TGTGCCAGTGCGTCTGAGGGATACAATGAGCAGTTCTTC

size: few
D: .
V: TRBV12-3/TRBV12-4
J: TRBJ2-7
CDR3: CASSLLGDEQYF
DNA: TGTGCCAGCAGTTTATTGGGAGACGAGCAGTACTTC

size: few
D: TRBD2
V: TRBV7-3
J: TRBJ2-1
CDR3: CASSLRGPGLAGGRNEQFF
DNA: TGTGCCAGCAGCTTAAGAGGGCCGGGACTAGCGGGAGGAAGGAATGAGCAGTTCTTC

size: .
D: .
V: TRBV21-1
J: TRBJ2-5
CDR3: CASSSRTSGKETQYF
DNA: TGTGCCAGCAGCAGCCGGACTAGCGGGAAGGAGACCCAGTACTTC

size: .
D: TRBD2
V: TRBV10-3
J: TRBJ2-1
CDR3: CASSESPGGISYNEQFF
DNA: TGTGCCAGCAGTGAGTCCCCCGGGGGGATCTCCTACAATGAGCAGTTCTTC

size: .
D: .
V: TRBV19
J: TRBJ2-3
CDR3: CASSDRRGTDTQYF
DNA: TGTGCCAGTAGCGACAGGCGGGGCACAGATACGCAGTATTTT

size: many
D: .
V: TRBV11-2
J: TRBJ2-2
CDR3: CASSLDANTGELFF
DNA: TGTGCCAGCAGCTTAGACGCGAACACCGGGGAGCTGTTTTTT

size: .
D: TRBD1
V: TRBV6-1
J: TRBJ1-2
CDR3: CASSLRTGDYGYTF
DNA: TGTGCCAGCAGCCTTAGGACAGGGGACTATGGCTACACCTTC

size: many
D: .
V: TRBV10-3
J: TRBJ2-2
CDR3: CAIMAEHFTTGELFF
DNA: TGTGCCATCATGGCGGAACACTTCACCACCGGGGAGCTGTTTTTT

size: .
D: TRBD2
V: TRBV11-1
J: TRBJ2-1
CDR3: CASSLALPGRGSYNEQFF
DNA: TGTGCCAGCAGCTTAGCGCTCCCCGGGCGGGGGAGCTACAATGAGCAGTTCTTC

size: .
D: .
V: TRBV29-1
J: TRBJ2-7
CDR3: CSVITGSYEQYF
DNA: TGCAGCGTGATTACTGGATCCTACGAGCAGTACTTC

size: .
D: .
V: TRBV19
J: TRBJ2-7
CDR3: CASSDGEQYF
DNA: TGTGCCAGTAGTGACGGGGAGCAGTACTTC

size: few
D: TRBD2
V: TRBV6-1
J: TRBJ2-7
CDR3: CASSEEGLPSYEQYF
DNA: TGTGCCAGCAGTGAAGAGGGACTACCCTCCTACGAGCAGTACTTC

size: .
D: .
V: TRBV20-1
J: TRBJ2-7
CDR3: CSARDRSHEQYF
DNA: TGCAGTGCTAGAGATAGGAGTCACGAGCAGTACTTC

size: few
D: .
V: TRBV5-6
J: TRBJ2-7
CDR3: CASSLVGFYEQYF
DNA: TGTGCCAGCAGCTTGGTCGGGTTCTACGAGCAGTACTTC

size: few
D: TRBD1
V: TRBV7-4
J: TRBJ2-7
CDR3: CASSLRQGRSSYEQYF
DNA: TGTGCCAGCAGCCTCAGACAGGGGAGGAGCTCCTACGAGCAGTACTTC

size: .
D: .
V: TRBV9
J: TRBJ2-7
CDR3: CASSVGPHGGNNHEQYF
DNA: TGTGCCAGCAGCGTAGGCCCCCATGGAGGAAATAACCACGAGCAGTACTTC

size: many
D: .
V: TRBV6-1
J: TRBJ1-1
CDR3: CASTSDAGRREAFF
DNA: TGTGCCAGCACCTCCGATGCAGGCCGGCGCGAAGCTTTCTTT

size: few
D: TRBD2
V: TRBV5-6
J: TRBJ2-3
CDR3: CASSVGTSRRSSTDTQYF
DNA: TGTGCCAGCAGCGTGGGGACTAGCAGACGCTCTAGCACAGATACGCAGTATTTT

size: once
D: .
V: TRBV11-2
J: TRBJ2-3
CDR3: CASSLLRLDTQYF
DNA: TGTGCCAGCAGCTTACTTCGGTTGGATACGCAGTATTTT

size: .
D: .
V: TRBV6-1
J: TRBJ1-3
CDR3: CASSEALRTVPSGNTIYF
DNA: TGTGCCAGCAGTGAAGCCCTCCGGACAGTCCCCTCTGGAAACACCATATATTTT

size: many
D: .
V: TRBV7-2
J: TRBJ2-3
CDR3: CASSRATDTQYF
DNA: TGTGCCAGCAGCCGGGCCACAGATACGCAGTATTTT

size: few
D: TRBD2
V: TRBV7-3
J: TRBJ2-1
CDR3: CASSYKGAGGPRNEQFF
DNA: TGTGCCAGCAGCTATAAGGGGGCGGGAGGGCCACGCAATGAGCAGTTCTTC